The 11 T cell receptor beta chains presented below share a single source sample, sequenced in a study of post-analysis software for immune sequencing data. Regarding the study as a whole: Higher frequency in patients than in controls was seen for roughly 5 TRBV segments, with TRBV5-6, TRBV5-1 and TRBV20-1 among them.

Included in the TCR beta cDNA libraries were unique molecular identifiers. TCRdb called the PCR reads again in MiXCR, with one record for every CDR3 protein. The sample yields 820,000 or so distinct CDR3 sequences, about 50% seen once. No antigen has been identified for these receptors. Sequencing input: blood. These receptors were obtained from a girl aged 10-17 years with multiple sclerosis.

CDR3 in amino acids: CSARLAGANVLTF. CDR3 bases: TGCAGTGCTAGACTAGCTGGGGCCAACGTCCTGACTTTC. V usage is TRBV20-1 and J usage is TRBJ2-6; D gene ambiguous. V dropped 2 bases and J dropped 2 bases, with 4 bases sitting between them. Germline CDR1 DFQATT, CDR2 SNEGSKA (reference sequence). The CDR3 is made up of 13 amino acids.

The chain employs TRBV20-1 and TRBJ2-7; 10 positions agree with TRBD1. CDR1 is DFQATT and CDR2 is SNEGSKA in the germline V gene (reference sequence). V shed 5 bases and J 4 bases; nucleotides not matched to a gene: 20. The CDR3 loop spans 18 amino acids. The DNA for the CDR3 is TGCAGTGCTGACGCCGGGACAGGGGTCCGCCTCCAGGGGTACGAGCAGTACTTC. Translating it yields CSADAGTGVRLQGYEQYF.

The sample holds one count of this clonotype. The chain joins TRBV6-6 to TRBJ2-7; D gene uncertain. Germline V gene sequence: CDR1 MNHNY, CDR2 SVGAGI (reference sequence). V was clipped by 4 bases and J by 2 bases, with 15 bases between them. The CDR3 runs 15 residues. CDR3 residues: CASSFPRVLPYEQYF. CDR3 in DNA: TGTGCCAGCAGTTTTCCCCGGGTTCTCCCCTACGAGCAGTACTTC.

V usage is TRBV29-1 and J usage is TRBJ2-7; D possibly corresponds to TRBD2 (6 bases). Per the germline V gene, CDR1 is SQVTM and CDR2 is ANQGSEA. Deletions cut 5 bases from V and 7 bases from J, with 18 bases between. The CDR3 loop spans 13 amino acids. The CDR3 DNA reads as TGCAGCGTTAACGGGGGTGAGGTTTGGGAGCAGTACTTC. Amino acid sequence: CSVNGGEVWEQYF.

This clonotype was seen only a few times. The rearrangement uses TRBV7-2 and TRBJ2-4; possible D gene TRBD2, 6 bases. The J call may be wrong; the DNA end is better matched by TRBJ2-7. CDR3 size: 16 residues. The V gene's germline CDR1 is SGHTA and CDR2 FQGNSA. CDR3 in DNA: TGTGCCAGCAGCTTAGAGGCGGGATCACCTTCCTACGAGCAGTACTTC. Translating it yields CASSLEAGSPSYEQYF.

This clonotype was seen a few times. The J gene is TRBJ2-7, the V gene TRBV5-1; D is perhaps TRBD1 (7 bases). Germline loops: CDR1 SGHRS, CDR2 YFSETQ. V lost 4 bases and J lost 4, with 12 bases in between. The CDR3 runs to 13 residues. CDR3 nucleotide sequence: TGCGCCAGCAGCCCCGCGGGACAGTACGAGCAGTACTTC. The encoded protein is CASSPAGQYEQYF.

The gene calls are TRBV7-2 and TRBJ2-1; no reliable D call. Germline lookup yields CDR1 SGHTA and CDR2 FQGNSA. Trimming left V 2 bases short and J 1 base short, with 15 bases between. The CDR3 is 17 residues long. The CDR3: CASSLFPGGSSYNEQFF. CDR3 coding DNA: TGTGCCAGCAGCTTATTTCCCGGCGGATCTTCCTACAATGAGCAGTTCTTC. The entire variable domain, with the rest obtained from reference TRBV7-2 and TRBJ2-1, is as follows: GAGVSQSPSNKVTEKGKDVELRCDPISGHTALYWYRQSLGQGLEFLIYFQGNSAPDKSGLPSDRFSAERTGGSVSTLTIQRTQQEDSAVYLCASSLFPGGSSYNEQFFGPGTRLTVL.

The chain recombines TRBV29-1 with TRBJ2-5, with a weak D call TRBD2 (6 bases). Between the trimmed V and J ends, which lost 5 bases and 1 base, there was a span of 11 bases. Germline lookup yields CDR1 SQVTM and CDR2 ANQGSEA. The length of the CDR3 is 13 residues. This chain's CDR3 is CSVSGVLQETQYF. Written as DNA, the CDR3 is TGCAGCGTTTCGGGGGTCCTCCAAGAGACCCAGTACTTC. Variable domain in full (rest from reference TRBV29-1 and TRBJ2-5): SAVISQKPSRDICQRGTSLTIQCQVDSQVTMMFWYRQQPGQSLTLIATANQGSEATYESGFVIDKFPISRPNLTFSTLTVSNMSPEDSSIYLCSVSGVLQETQYFGPGTRLLVL.

This clonotype was seen only once. The V call is TRBV7-9, the J call TRBJ2-4; 7 bases map to TRBD2. The DNA end is more similar to TRBJ2-5, so the J call may be wrong. Germline values: CDR1 SEHNR, CDR2 FQNEAQ (reference sequence). This CDR3 region has 14 residues. CDR3 region: CASSLAIGGETQYF. The CDR3 coding sequence is TGTGCCAGCAGCTTAGCAATCGGGGGGGAGACCCAGTACTTC.

With respect to this clonotype: The junction does not match germline at one end; this may be a read error. V is TRBV9 and J is TRBJ1-2, with D uncertain. This CDR3 has 16 amino acids. Germline CDR1 reads SGDLS; CDR2 reads YYNGEE. In DNA form, the CDR3 reads TGTGCCAGCAGCCCCCGGGGAGAGTCTTTTAACTATGGCCACACCTTC. It yields the protein CASSPRGESFNYGHTF.

This chain joins TRBV5-1 and TRBJ1-2; no firm D call. The CDR3 has 12 residues. The V and J ends lost 4 bases and 4 bases respectively, with 8 bases between them. CDR1 and CDR2 from the germline V gene are SGHRS and YFSETQ. CDR3 coding DNA: TGCGCCAGCAGCAAGCAATCCTATGGCTACACCTTC. Translating gives CASSKQSYGYTF. The full variable domain, rest sourced from reference TRBV5-1 and TRBJ1-2, is KAGVTQTPRYLIKTRGQQVTLSCSPISGHRSVSWYQQTPGQGLQFLFEYFSETQRNKGNFPGRFSGRQFSNSRSEMNVSTLELGDSALYLCASSKQSYGYTFGSGTRLTVV.